This TCR beta chain was identified in a study of identical twins. Overall study findings and caveats: Analyses of zero insertions could, in part, be confounded by invariant MAIT and iNKT cells. Whereas memory repertoires showed no such difference, abundant cord blood beta clonotypes carried fewer insertions.

This CDR3 is 14 amino acids long. The J segment lost 9 bases and the V segment lost 0 bases, leaving 6 bases of the junction unmatched. Per germline, CDR1 DFQATT and CDR2 SNEGSKA (reference sequence). This clonotype was seen many times. Its antigen is unknown. Template switching introduced a universal primer site, and the cDNA bore unique molecular identifiers. TCRdb used MiXCR to reprocess the 5' RACE reads, holding one entry per CDR3 protein. This table has around 140,000 distinct CDR3 sequences, approximately 3.5% appearing once. The chain employs TRBV20-1 and TRBJ2-2, with TRBD2 identical over 8 bases. The source of this sequence is a young man in good health. The sample comprised memory T cells sorted from blood. The CDR3 DNA follows: TGCAGTGCTAGAGATCGGAGTAGCGGGAGGGAGCTGTTTTTT. It is translated as CSARDRSSGRELFF.